The next 10 T cell receptor beta chains were all read from a single sample in a study of control samples from healthy donors and cancer patients. Clones were sequenced by immunoSEQ multiplex PCR, and TCRdb holds only the in-frame ones, with some missing. The data contain approximately 140,000 clones, 93% of them seen just once; the ten biggest clones take up roughly 5.5%. The specimen sequenced was blood. All receptors derive from a man between 18 and 29 years old in good health.

The V and J genes are TRBV6-2 or TRBV6-3 and TRBJ2-7; 7 nucleotides line up with TRBD1. Germline lookup yields CDR1 MNHEY and CDR2 SVGEGT. The CDR3 is 19 residues long. The V segment lost 0 bases and the J segment 3 bases; nucleotides outside the gene matches: 17. The CDR3 loop reads CASSYSWTLAGTADYEQYF. The CDR3 bases are TGTGCCAGCAGTTACTCCTGGACTCTCGCCGGGACAGCCGACTACGAGCAGTACTTC.

This clone was recorded only once. CDR3 region: CAISESVASSSGNTIYF. CDR3 nucleotide sequence: TGTGCCATCAGTGAGTCGGTGGCCTCCAGCTCTGGAAACACCATATATTTT. The chain uses TRBV10-3 and TRBJ1-3; D gene unclear. This CDR3 region has 17 residues. CDR1 is ENHRY, CDR2 SYGVKD, per germline. Trimming cost V 0 bases and J 0 bases, with 12 bases left between them.

This chain joins TRBV4-3 and TRBJ2-5; 11 bases are a match to TRBD2. The J segment lost 7 bases and the V segment lost 0 bases, leaving 4 bases of the junction unmatched. This CDR3 is 15 amino acids long. Germline loops: CDR1 LGHNA, CDR2 YSLEER. The CDR3 DNA reads TGCGCCAGCAGCCAAGAGACTAGCGGGGACCTGACCCAGTACTTC. This sequence encodes CASSQETSGDLTQYF.

The chain joins TRBV3-1 (or the pseudogene TRBV3-2) to TRBJ2-1; 7 nucleotides line up with TRBD2. J was trimmed by 6 bases and V by 3 bases; bases with no gene match: 11. The CDR3 spans 16 residues. CDR1 and CDR2 from the germline V gene are LGHDT and YNNKEL (reference sequence). In nucleotides, the CDR3 is TGTGCCAGCAGCCAGGGGCGACTAGCTCGAGTCAATGAGCAGTTCTTC. As protein: CASSQGRLARVNEQFF.

This clone is a singleton in its sample. The chain links TRBV5-1 to TRBJ1-6; TRBD1 agrees at 7 bases. The CDR3 is 15 amino acids. Germline V lookup: CDR1 SGHRS, CDR2 YFSETQ. The V gene end was trimmed by 0 bases and the J gene end by 5 bases; junction bases not matched to a gene: 2. The CDR3 DNA follows: TGCGCCAGCAGCTTGGTCGGGACAGATAATTCACCCCTCCACTTT. Its translation: CASSLVGTDNSPLHF.

The chain joins TRBV6-2 or TRBV6-3 to TRBJ2-7; D possibly corresponds to TRBD2 (6 bases). Germline lookup yields CDR1 MNHEY and CDR2 SVGEGT. V dropped 2 bases and J dropped 6 bases, with 17 bases sitting between them. This CDR3 comprises 15 residues. The CDR3 DNA is TGTGCCAGCAGTTACCCCCACGGGAGAGGTGGCGAGCAGTACTTC. It specifies CASSYPHGRGGEQYF.

This clone has only one observation. The V and J genes are TRBV27 and TRBJ2-7; no definite D call. The CDR3 totals 14 residues. Germline V gene lookup returns CDR1 MNHEY and CDR2 SMNVEV (reference sequence). V was cut by 2 bases and J by 2 bases, with 10 bases left in between. The CDR3 sequence is CASSLGMTTYEQYF. In DNA, the CDR3 is TGTGCCAGCAGTTTAGGTATGACAACCTACGAGCAGTACTTC.

This chain joins TRBV28 and TRBJ2-7, with TRBD2 identical over 9 bases. The CDR3 runs 16 residues. Germline lookup yields CDR1 MDHEN and CDR2 SYDVKM. V dropped 5 bases and J dropped 1; count of bases not matched to a gene: 9. The chain's CDR3 is CASSIRGGRGSYEQYF. Written as DNA, the CDR3 is TGTGCCAGCAGTATCCGTGGCGGGAGGGGTTCCTACGAGCAGTACTTC.

The rearrangement joins TRBV19 to TRBJ1-6; 8 nucleotides align to TRBD1. The CDR3 consists of 14 residues. V lost 7 bases to trimming and J lost 5 bases; unmatched junction nucleotides: 4. Germline loops: CDR1 LNHDA, CDR2 SQIVND (reference sequence). The CDR3 protein is CASKRTGNNSPLHF. In DNA, the CDR3 is TGTGCCAGTAAGCGGACAGGGAATAATTCACCCCTCCACTTT.

This chain links TRBV29-1 with TRBJ2-2; tentatively, D is TRBD1 (5 bases). The CDR3 runs to 14 residues. Trimming removed 6 bases from V and 2 bases from J, with 13 bases in between. Germline V lookup: CDR1 SQVTM, CDR2 ANQGSEA. CDR3 protein: CSVETEQNTGELFF. As DNA, the CDR3 is TGCAGCGTCGAGACAGAACAAAACACCGGGGAGCTGTTTTTT.